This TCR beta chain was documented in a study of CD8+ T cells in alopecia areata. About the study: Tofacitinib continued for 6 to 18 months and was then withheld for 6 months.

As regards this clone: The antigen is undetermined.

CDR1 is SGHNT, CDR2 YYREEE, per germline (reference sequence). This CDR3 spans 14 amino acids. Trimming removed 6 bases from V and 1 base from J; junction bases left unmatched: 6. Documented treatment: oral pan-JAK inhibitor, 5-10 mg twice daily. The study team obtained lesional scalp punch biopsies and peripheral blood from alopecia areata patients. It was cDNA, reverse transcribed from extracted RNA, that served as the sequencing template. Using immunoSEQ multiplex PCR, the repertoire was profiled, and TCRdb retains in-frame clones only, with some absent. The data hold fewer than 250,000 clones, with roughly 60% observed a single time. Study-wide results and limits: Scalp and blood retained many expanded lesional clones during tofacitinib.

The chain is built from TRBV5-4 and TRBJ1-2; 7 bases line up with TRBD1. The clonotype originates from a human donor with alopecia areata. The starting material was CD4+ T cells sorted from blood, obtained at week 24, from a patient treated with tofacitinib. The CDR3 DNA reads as TGTGCCAGCATGGGGGACAGAGATAACTATGGCTACACCTTC. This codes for CASMGDRDNYGYTF.